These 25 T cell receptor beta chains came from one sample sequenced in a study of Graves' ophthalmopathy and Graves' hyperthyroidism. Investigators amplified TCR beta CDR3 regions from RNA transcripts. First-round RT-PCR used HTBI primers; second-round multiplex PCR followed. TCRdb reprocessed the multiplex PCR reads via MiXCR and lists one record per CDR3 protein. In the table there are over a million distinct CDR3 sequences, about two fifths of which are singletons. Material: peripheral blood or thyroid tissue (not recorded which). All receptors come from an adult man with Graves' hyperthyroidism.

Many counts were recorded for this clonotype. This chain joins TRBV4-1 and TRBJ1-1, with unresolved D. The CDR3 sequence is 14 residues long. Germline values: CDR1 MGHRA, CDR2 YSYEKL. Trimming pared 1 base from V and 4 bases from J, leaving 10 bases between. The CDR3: CASSQVQVSTEAFF. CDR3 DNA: TGCGCCAGCAGCCAAGTGCAAGTAAGCACTGAAGCTTTCTTT.

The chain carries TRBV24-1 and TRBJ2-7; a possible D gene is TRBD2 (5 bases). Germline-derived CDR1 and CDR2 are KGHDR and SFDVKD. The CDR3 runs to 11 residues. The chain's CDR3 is CAPGNGHEQYF. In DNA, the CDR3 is TGTGCTCCCGGGAATGGCCACGAGCAGTACTTC.

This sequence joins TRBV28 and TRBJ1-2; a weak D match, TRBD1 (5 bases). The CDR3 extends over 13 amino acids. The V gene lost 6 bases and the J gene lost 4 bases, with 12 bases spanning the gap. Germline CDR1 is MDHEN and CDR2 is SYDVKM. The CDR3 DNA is TGTGCCAGCAGCCGATCCGGGACCTATGGCTACACCTTC. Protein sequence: CASSRSGTYGYTF.

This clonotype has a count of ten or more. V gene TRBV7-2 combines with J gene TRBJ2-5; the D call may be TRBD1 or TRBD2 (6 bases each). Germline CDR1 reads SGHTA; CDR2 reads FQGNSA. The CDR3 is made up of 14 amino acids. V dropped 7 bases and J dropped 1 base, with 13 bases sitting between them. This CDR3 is CASTPPGAQETQYF. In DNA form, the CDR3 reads TGTGCCAGCACCCCACCGGGGGCCCAAGAGACCCAGTACTTC.

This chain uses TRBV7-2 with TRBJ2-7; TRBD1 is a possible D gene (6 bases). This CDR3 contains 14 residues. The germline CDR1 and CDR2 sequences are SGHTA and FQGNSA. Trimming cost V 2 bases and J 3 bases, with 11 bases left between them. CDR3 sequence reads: CASSLTGTNYEQYF. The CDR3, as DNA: TGTGCCAGCAGCTTAACGGGGACAAACTACGAGCAGTACTTC. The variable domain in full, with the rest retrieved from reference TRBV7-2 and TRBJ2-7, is GAGVSQSPSNKVTEKGKDVELRCDPISGHTALYWYRQSLGQGLEFLIYFQGNSAPDKSGLPSDRFSAERTGGSVSTLTIQRTQQEDSAVYLCASSLTGTNYEQYFGPGTRLTVT.

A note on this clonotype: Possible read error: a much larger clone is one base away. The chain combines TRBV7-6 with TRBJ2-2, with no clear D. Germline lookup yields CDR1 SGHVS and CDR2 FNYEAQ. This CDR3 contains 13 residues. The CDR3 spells CTSSFGKAGELFF. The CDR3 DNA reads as TGTACCAGCAGCTTTGGTAAAGCCGGGGAGCTGTTTTTT.

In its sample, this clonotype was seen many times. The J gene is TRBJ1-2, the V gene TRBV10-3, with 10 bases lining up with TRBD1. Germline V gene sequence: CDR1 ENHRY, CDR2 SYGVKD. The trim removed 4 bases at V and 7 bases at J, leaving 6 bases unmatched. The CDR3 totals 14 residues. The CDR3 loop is CAISVGTGESGYTF. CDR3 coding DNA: TGTGCCATCAGTGTAGGGACAGGGGAAAGTGGCTACACCTTC.

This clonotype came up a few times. The CDR3 is CASSIGTDLSPLHF. DNA for the CDR3: TGTGCCAGCAGTATCGGGACAGACCTTTCACCCCTCCACTTT. The genes are TRBV28 and TRBJ1-6; 7 nucleotides match TRBD1. The germline gives CDR1 MDHEN, CDR2 SYDVKM. The CDR3 consists of 14 residues. The J segment lost 9 bases and the V segment lost 5 bases, leaving 7 bases of the junction unmatched.

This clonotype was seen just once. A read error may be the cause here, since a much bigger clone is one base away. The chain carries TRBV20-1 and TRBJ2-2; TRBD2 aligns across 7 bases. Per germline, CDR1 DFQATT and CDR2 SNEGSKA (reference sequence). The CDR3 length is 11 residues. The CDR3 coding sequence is TGCAGTGCTAGTGAGAGCGGGAAGCTGTTTTTT. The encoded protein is CSASESGKLFF.

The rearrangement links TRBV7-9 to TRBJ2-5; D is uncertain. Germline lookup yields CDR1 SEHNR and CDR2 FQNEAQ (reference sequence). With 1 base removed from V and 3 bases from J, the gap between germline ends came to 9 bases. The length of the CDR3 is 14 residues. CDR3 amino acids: CASSLGARKETQYF. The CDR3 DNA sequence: TGTGCCAGCAGCTTAGGGGCTAGAAAAGAGACCCAGTACTTC.

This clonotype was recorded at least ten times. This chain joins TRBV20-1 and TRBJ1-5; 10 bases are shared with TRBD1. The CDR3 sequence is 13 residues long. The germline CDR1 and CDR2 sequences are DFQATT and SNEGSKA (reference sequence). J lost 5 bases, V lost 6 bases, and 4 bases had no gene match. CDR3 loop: CSAAGTGDQPQHF. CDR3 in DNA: TGCAGTGCGGCCGGGACAGGGGATCAGCCCCAGCATTTT.

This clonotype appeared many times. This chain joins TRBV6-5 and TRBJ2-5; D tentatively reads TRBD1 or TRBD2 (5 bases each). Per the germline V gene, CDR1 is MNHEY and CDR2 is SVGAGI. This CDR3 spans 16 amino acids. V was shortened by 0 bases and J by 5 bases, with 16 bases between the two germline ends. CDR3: CASSYSQGGRAETQYF. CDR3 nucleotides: TGTGCCAGCAGTTACTCGCAGGGTGGGAGAGCGGAGACCCAGTACTTC.

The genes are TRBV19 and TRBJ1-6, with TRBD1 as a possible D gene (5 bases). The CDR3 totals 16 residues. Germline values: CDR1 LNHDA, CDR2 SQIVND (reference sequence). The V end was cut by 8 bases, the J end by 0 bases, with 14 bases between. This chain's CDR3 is CASASKGSSYNSPLHF. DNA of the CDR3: TGTGCCAGTGCTAGCAAGGGGAGCTCCTATAATTCACCCCTCCACTTT.

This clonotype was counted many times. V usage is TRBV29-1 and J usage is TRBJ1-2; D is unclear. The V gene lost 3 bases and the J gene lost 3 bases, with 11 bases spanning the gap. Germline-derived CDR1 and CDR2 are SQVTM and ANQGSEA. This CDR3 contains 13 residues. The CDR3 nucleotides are TGCAGCGTTGAGCGGCCGTCCGACTATGGCTACACCTTC. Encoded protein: CSVERPSDYGYTF.

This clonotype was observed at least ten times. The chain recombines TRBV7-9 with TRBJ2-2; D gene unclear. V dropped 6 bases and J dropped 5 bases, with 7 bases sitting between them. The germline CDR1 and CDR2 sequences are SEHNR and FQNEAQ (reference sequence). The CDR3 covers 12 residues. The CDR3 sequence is CASRDGTGELFF. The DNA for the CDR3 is TGTGCCAGCAGGGATGGAACCGGGGAGCTGTTTTTT.

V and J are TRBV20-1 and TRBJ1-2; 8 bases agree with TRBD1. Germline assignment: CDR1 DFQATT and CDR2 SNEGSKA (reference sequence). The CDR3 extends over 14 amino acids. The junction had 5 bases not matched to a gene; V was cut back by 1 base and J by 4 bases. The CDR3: CSARGQGRTYGYTF. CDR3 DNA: TGCAGTGCTAGAGGACAGGGGAGGACCTATGGCTACACCTTC.

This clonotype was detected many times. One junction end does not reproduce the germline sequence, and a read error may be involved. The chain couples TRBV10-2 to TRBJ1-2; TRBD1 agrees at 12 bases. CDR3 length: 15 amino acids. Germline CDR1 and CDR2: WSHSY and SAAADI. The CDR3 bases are TGTGCCAGCAGGGCCGGGACAGGGGGCCACTATGGCTACACCTTC. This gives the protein CASRAGTGGHYGYTF.

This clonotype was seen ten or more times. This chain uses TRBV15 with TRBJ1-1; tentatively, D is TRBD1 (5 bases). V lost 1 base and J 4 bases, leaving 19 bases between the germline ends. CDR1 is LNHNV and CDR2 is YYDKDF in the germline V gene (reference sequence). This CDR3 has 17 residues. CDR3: CATSRVPRAFRSTEAFF. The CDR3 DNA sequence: TGTGCCACCAGCAGAGTACCCAGGGCGTTTAGGAGCACTGAAGCTTTCTTT.

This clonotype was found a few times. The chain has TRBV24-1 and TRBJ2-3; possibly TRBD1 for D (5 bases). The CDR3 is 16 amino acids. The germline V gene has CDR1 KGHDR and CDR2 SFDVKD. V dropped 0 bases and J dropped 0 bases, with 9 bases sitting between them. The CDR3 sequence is CATSDLPGSSTDTQYF. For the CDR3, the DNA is TGTGCCACCAGTGATTTGCCAGGGTCTAGCACAGATACGCAGTATTTT.

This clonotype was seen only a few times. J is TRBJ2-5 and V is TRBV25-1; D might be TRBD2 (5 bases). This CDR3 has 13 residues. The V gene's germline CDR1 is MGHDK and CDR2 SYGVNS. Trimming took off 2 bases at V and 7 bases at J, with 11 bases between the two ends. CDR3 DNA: TGTGCCAGCAGTGAAACTAGTGAGGGGACCCAGTACTTC. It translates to CASSETSEGTQYF.

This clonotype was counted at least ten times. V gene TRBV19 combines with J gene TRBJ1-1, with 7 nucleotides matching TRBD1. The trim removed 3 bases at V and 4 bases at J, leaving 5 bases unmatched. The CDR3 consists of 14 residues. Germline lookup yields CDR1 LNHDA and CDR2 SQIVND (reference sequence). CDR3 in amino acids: CASSMGTVGTEAFF. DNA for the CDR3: TGTGCCAGTAGTATGGGGACAGTGGGCACTGAAGCTTTCTTT.

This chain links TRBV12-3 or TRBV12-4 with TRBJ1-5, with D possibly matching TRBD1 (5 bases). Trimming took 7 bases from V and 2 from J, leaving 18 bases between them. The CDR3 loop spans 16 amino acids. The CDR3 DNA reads TGTGCCAGCACCCGGGGACTCCTGGGGGGCAATCAGCCCCAGCATTTT. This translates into CASTRGLLGGNQPQHF.

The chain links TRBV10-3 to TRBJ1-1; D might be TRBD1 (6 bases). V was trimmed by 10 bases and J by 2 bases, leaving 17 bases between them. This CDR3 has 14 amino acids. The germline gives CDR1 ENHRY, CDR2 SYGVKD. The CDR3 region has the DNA TGTGCCAGCAGACAGGACAGATCTAACACTGAAGCTTTCTTT. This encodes CASRQDRSNTEAFF.

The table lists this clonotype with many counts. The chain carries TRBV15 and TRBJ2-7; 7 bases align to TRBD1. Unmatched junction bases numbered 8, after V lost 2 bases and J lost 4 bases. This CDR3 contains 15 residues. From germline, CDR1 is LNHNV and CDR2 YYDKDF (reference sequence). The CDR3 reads CATSRTRQGLYEQYF. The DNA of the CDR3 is TGTGCCACCAGCAGAACCAGACAGGGTCTGTACGAGCAGTACTTC.

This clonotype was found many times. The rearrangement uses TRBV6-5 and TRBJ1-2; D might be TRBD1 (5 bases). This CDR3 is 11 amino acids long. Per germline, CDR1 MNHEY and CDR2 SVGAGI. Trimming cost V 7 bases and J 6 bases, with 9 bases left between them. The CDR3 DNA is TGTGCCAGCACCGACAGCCATGGCTACACCTTC. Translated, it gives CASTDSHGYTF.